This T cell receptor (beta chain) comes out of a study of blood T cells in healthy people across ages. Overall study: About one barcoded beta molecule per two T cells was captured by template switching. Study results and limitations: TCR beta diversity, measured per million T cells, fell in a roughly linear way with age.

Turning to this clonotype: The antigen remains unidentified.

Healthy Caucasian individuals from Russia aged about 6 to 100 were enrolled as donors. This CDR3 has 17 residues. Germline loops: CDR1 SGHDT, CDR2 YYEEEE. Trimming left V 0 bases short and J 2 bases short, with 16 bases between. For the second PCR, which ran for about 6 to 12 cycles, a sample-barcoded 5' primer and a J-beta primer mix were used. The yield of each sample was at least 2.5 million CDR3-containing paired-end reads. Each CDR3 protein is one row after TCRdb ran MiXCR on the 5' RACE reads. The sample shows 2 million or so distinct CDR3 sequences, 49% of them seen only once. This TCR was sampled from a woman aged 40 to 55 in good health. The chain carries TRBV5-6 and TRBJ2-3; D uncertain. Sequenced input: blood. The CDR3 is CASSLVIGQVITDTQYF. DNA for the CDR3: TGTGCCAGCAGCTTGGTAATTGGCCAGGTAATCACAGATACGCAGTATTTT.